These 30 T cell receptor beta chains came from one sample sequenced in a study of beta chain features in type 1 diabetes. The study's findings and limits: In all four CD4+ subsets, TCRB CDR3 length was significantly, moderately reduced in type 1 diabetes.

No antigens are known for them. The authors reverse transcribed all of the isolated RNA, so sequencing captured expressed TCRB transcripts. Some clones are missing from TCRdb's copy, which holds only in-frame ones; the method was immunoSEQ multiplex PCR. The repertoire holds 250,000 or so clones, with roughly 21% as singletons. Sequencing was performed on naive CD4+ T cells from blood. The receptors originated from a woman between 35 and 50 years old with type 1 diabetes.

This clone was counted only a few times. The V gene is TRBV6-5, the J gene TRBJ2-6, with D unresolved. Germline values: CDR1 MNHEY, CDR2 SVGAGI. This CDR3 is 15 amino acids long. V was pared by 0 bases and J by 0 bases, with 3 bases between. Written as DNA, the CDR3 is TGTGCCAGCAGTTACTCCCGCTCTGGGGCCAACGTCCTGACTTTC. Translating gives CASSYSRSGANVLTF.

V usage is TRBV7-9 and J usage is TRBJ2-1; D is unresolved. Trimming pared 1 base from V and 0 bases from J, leaving 10 bases between. The CDR3 has 16 amino acids. In germline, CDR1 is SEHNR, CDR2 FQNEAQ (reference sequence). In DNA form, the CDR3 reads TGTGCCAGCAGCTTAGGATACAGAGTCTCCTACAATGAGCAGTTCTTC. This encodes CASSLGYRVSYNEQFF.

The chain couples TRBV25-1 to TRBJ1-1; D unresolved. Germline CDR1 and CDR2: MGHDK and SYGVNS. Trimming removed 7 bases from V and 2 bases from J, with 8 bases in between. The CDR3 is 12 amino acids. CDR3 coding DNA: TGTGCCAGCACCACAACCAACACTGAAGCTTTCTTT. The encoded protein is CASTTTNTEAFF.

The CDR3 sequence is CASSYPNGPNEKLFF. CDR3 DNA: TGTGCCAGCAGTTACCCAAATGGGCCTAATGAAAAACTGTTTTTT. The chain uses TRBV6-6 and TRBJ1-4; D is uncertain. The CDR3 loop spans 15 amino acids. V was clipped by 2 bases and J by 3 bases, with 10 bases between them. CDR1 and CDR2 (germline): MNHNY, SVGAGI (reference sequence).

This chain joins TRBV28 and TRBJ1-5; 7 bases match TRBD1. The CDR3 consists of 14 residues. Trimming took 5 bases from V and 6 from J; bases not matched to a gene: 7. In germline, CDR1 is MDHEN, CDR2 SYDVKM. CDR3 bases: TGTGCCAGCAGTGGTTCAGGGGGAAGTCAGCCCCAGCATTTT. Its translation is CASSGSGGSQPQHF.

Concerning this clone itself: At one of its ends the junction is not consistent with the germline gene, which may arise from a read error. This CDR3 reads CASSAGQGHAGNTIYF. The DNA of the CDR3 is TGTGCTAGCAGCGCGGGACAGGGGCACGCTGGAAACACCATATATTTT. The chain combines TRBV7-7 with TRBJ1-3; 10 bases line up with TRBD1. Germline V gives CDR1 SSHAT, CDR2 FNYEAQ (reference sequence). The CDR3 has 16 residues. Full variable domain (remainder filled in from reference TRBV7-7 and TRBJ1-3): GAGVSQSPRYKVTKRGQDVTLRCDPISSHATLYWYQQALGQGPEFLTYFNYEAQPDKSGLPSDRFSAERPEGSISTLTIQRTEQRDSAMYRCASSAGQGHAGNTIYFGEGSWLTVV.

J is TRBJ2-2 and V is TRBV9, with TRBD2 identical over 14 bases. Germline CDR1 SGDLS, CDR2 YYNGEE. V gave up 4 bases and J gave up 6 bases; unmatched junction bases: 5. The CDR3 is made up of 16 amino acids. The CDR3 spells CASSQTSGRVSGELFF. CDR3 DNA: TGTGCCAGCAGCCAGACTAGCGGGAGGGTCTCCGGGGAGCTGTTTTTT. The variable domain in full, with the rest retrieved from reference TRBV9 and TRBJ2-2, is DSGVTQTPKHLITATGQRVTLRCSPRSGDLSVYWYQQSLDQGLQFLIQYYNGEERAKGNILERFSAQQFPDLHSELNLSSLELGDSALYFCASSQTSGRVSGELFFGEGSRLTVL.

This clone has a handful of counts. The chain employs TRBV4-3 and TRBJ1-4; 7 nucleotides agree with TRBD1. From germline, CDR1 is LGHNA and CDR2 YSLEER. The CDR3 is 14 amino acids. With V trimmed by 1 base and J by 7 bases, 3 bases remained unmatched. Here the CDR3 DNA reads TGCGCCAGCAGCCAAGGACAGGGCCCTGAAAAACTGTTTTTT. It encodes CASSQGQGPEKLFF.

The rearrangement joins TRBV4-1 to TRBJ2-3, with D possibly TRBD2 on 5 matching bases. The CDR3 sequence is 15 residues long. V was cut by 4 bases and J by 0 bases, with 11 bases left in between. CDR1 is MGHRA and CDR2 is YSYEKL in the germline V gene. In DNA form, the CDR3 reads TGCGCCAGCAGCCTAACTAGGCCTAGCACAGATACGCAGTATTTT. Its protein product is CASSLTRPSTDTQYF.

This clone turned up a few times. V is TRBV6-5 and J is TRBJ2-1, with TRBD2 matching 7 bases. V trimming: 4 bases; J trimming: 4 bases; junction bases outside the gene matches: 10. The CDR3 runs to 16 residues. From germline, CDR1 is MNHEY and CDR2 SVGAGI. The CDR3 bases are TGTGCCAGCAGTTCCAGCGACGCGCGGGGGTACAATGAGCAGTTCTTC. This gives the protein CASSSSDARGYNEQFF.

V is TRBV11-3 and J is TRBJ2-7; D not resolved. V gave up 0 bases and J gave up 5 bases, with 8 bases separating them. The germline CDR1 and CDR2 sequences are SGHNT and YENEEA. This CDR3 spans 13 amino acids. CDR3 nucleotides: TGTGCCAGCAGCTTAGATGATCGAGACGAGCAGTACTTC. This encodes CASSLDDRDEQYF.

This clone was seen a handful of times. The genes are TRBV5-4 and TRBJ1-6, with D unclear. Deletions cut 3 bases from V and 3 bases from J, with 16 bases between. Per the germline V gene, CDR1 is SGHNT and CDR2 is YYREEE (reference sequence). This CDR3 is 17 amino acids long. Here the CDR3 DNA reads TGTGCCAGCAGCTCCCAACTAAAGACCGTCTATAATTCACCCCTCCACTTT. Protein product: CASSSQLKTVYNSPLHF. Variable domain in full (rest from reference TRBV5-4 and TRBJ1-6): ETGVTQSPTHLIKTRGQQVTLRCSSQSGHNTVSWYQQALGQGPQFIFQYYREEENGRGNFPPRFSGLQFPNYSSELNVNALELDDSALYLCASSSQLKTVYNSPLHFGNGTRLTVT.

The V gene is TRBV10-2, the J gene TRBJ2-7, with 7 nucleotides matching TRBD1. The germline V gene encodes CDR1 WSHSY and CDR2 SAAADI. The ends lost 6 bases at V and 1 base at J; junction bases unmatched: 6. CDR3 length: 14 amino acids. CDR3 loop: CASRFQGESYEQYF. CDR3 DNA: TGCGCCAGCAGATTTCAGGGGGAATCCTACGAGCAGTACTTC.

In its sample, this clone was seen a few times. The chain links TRBV19 to TRBJ2-5; D may be TRBD1 (5 bases). CDR1 is LNHDA and CDR2 is SQIVND in the germline V gene (reference sequence). Trimming took off 3 bases at V and 5 bases at J, with 10 bases between the two ends. This CDR3 is 13 amino acids long. The CDR3 is CASSIGQGETQYF. The DNA for the CDR3 is TGTGCCAGTAGTATCGGCCAGGGCGAGACCCAGTACTTC. The complete variable domain, with remaining parts taken from reference TRBV19 and TRBJ2-5, reads DGGITQSPKYLFRKEGQNVTLSCEQNLNHDAMYWYRQDPGQGLRLIYYSQIVNDFQKGDIAEGYSVSREKKESFPLTVTSAQKNPTAFYLCASSIGQGETQYFGPGTRLLVL.

This clone was observed a handful of times. This chain joins TRBV7-9 and TRBJ2-7; weak D call: TRBD1 (7 bases). The CDR3 spans 16 residues. CDR1 is SEHNR, CDR2 FQNEAQ, per germline (reference sequence). Trimming took 3 bases from V and 6 from J, leaving 21 bases between them. CDR3: CASSFDRDPGASEQYF. Written as DNA, the CDR3 is TGTGCCAGCAGCTTCGACAGGGACCCGGGGGCATCCGAGCAGTACTTC.

This chain links TRBV5-4 with TRBJ2-7; 8 bases map to TRBD2. Germline CDR1 is SGHNT and CDR2 is YYREEE (reference sequence). With 0 bases clipped from V and 0 bases from J, the junction kept 5 bases outside the gene matches. The CDR3 runs 16 residues. The CDR3 loop is CASSLGTSGSSYEQYF. The DNA of the CDR3 is TGTGCCAGCAGCTTGGGCACTAGCGGAAGCTCCTACGAGCAGTACTTC.

This clone showed up just a few times. The V call is TRBV7-3, the J call TRBJ1-1; TRBD1 matches at 9 bases. Trimming cost V 5 bases and J 4 bases; bases outside gene matches: 8. Germline CDR1 reads SGHTA; CDR2 reads FQGTGA. The CDR3 has 15 residues. In DNA, the CDR3 is TGTGCCAGCAGCGCCTACAGGGGGCGCGCCACTGAAGCTTTCTTT. Its translation is CASSAYRGRATEAFF.

V is TRBV7-9 and J is TRBJ1-6, with TRBD1 identical over 7 bases. The germline V gene has CDR1 SEHNR and CDR2 FQNEAQ (reference sequence). V shed 5 bases, J shed 8 bases, and the junction held 12 bases outside the gene matches. This CDR3 is built from 16 residues. CDR3 nucleotides: TGTGCCAGCAGCCCCGGGACAGTGAGTAGGGATTCACCCCTCCACTTT. Protein sequence: CASSPGTVSRDSPLHF. Full variable domain (rest looked up from reference TRBV7-9 and TRBJ1-6): DTGVSQNPRHKITKRGQNVTFRCDPISEHNRLYWYRQTLGQGPEFLTYFQNEAQLEKSRLLSDRFSAERPKGSFSTLEIQRTEQGDSAMYLCASSPGTVSRDSPLHFGNGTRLTVT.

This clone was recorded a few times. The DNA for the CDR3 is TGTGCCAGCTCACCCACGGAGCCCTACGAGCAGTACTTC. Translated, it gives CASSPTEPYEQYF. The chain recombines TRBV18 with TRBJ2-7; no definite D call. V gave up 3 bases and J gave up 2 bases, with 8 bases separating them. The CDR3 extends over 13 amino acids. Germline V lookup: CDR1 KGHSH, CDR2 LQKENI. The variable domain in full, completed from reference TRBV18 and TRBJ2-7, reads NAGVMQNPRHLVRRRGQEARLRCSPMKGHSHVYWYRQLPEEGLKFMVYLQKENIIDESGMPKERFSAEFPKEGPSILRIQQVVRGDSAAYFCASSPTEPYEQYFGPGTRLTVT.

This chain joins TRBV6-5 and TRBJ1-5; 9 nucleotides line up with TRBD1. Germline V lookup: CDR1 MNHEY, CDR2 SVGAGI. The ends lost 4 bases at V and 5 bases at J; junction bases unmatched: 3. This CDR3 contains 14 residues. The CDR3 region has the DNA TGTGCCAGCAGTTTGGGACAGGGCGATCAGCCCCAGCATTTT. Protein product: CASSLGQGDQPQHF.

This chain connects TRBV9 to TRBJ2-2; D gene uncertain. The CDR3 sequence is 13 residues long. Trimming took 1 base from V and 6 from J, leaving 7 bases between them. Germline CDR1 reads SGDLS; CDR2 reads YYNGEE. The CDR3 is CASSVMRSGELFF. The CDR3 region has the DNA TGTGCCAGCAGCGTAATGAGGTCCGGGGAGCTGTTTTTT.

The chain has TRBV5-1 and TRBJ2-1, with 8 nucleotides matching TRBD1. The CDR3 extends over 15 amino acids. Germline-derived CDR1 and CDR2 are SGHRS and YFSETQ. V shed 2 bases, J shed 6 bases, and the junction held 7 bases outside the gene matches. The CDR3 bases are TGCGCCAGCAGCTTATTGGACAGGGTAAGCAATGAGCAGTTCTTC. This gives the protein CASSLLDRVSNEQFF. Combining the CDR3 with reference TRBV5-1 and TRBJ2-1 gives the whole variable domain KAGVTQTPRYLIKTRGQQVTLSCSPISGHRSVSWYQQTPGQGLQFLFEYFSETQRNKGNFPGRFSGRQFSNSRSEMNVSTLELGDSALYLCASSLLDRVSNEQFFGPGTRLTVL.

The chain is built from TRBV28 and TRBJ2-4; D is possibly TRBD1 (5 bases). This CDR3 comprises 15 residues. V shed 5 bases and J shed 12 bases, with 23 bases lying between them. The germline CDR1 and CDR2 sequences are MDHEN and SYDVKM. CDR3 DNA: TGTGCCAGCAGTGTTACAGGAGTTTTCAAAGGTGGTCAGTACTTC. This gives the protein CASSVTGVFKGGQYF. Drawing the rest from reference TRBV28 and TRBJ2-4, the complete variable domain is DVKVTQSSRYLVKRTGEKVFLECVQDMDHENMFWYRQDPGLGLRLIYFSYDVKMKEKGDIPEGYSVSREKKERFSLILESASTNQTSMYLCASSVTGVFKGGQYFGAGTRLSVL.

This clone occurred a few times. This chain uses TRBV4-3 with TRBJ2-7, with a possible D match to TRBD2 (6 bases). The CDR3 extends over 13 amino acids. Germline CDR1 LGHNA, CDR2 YSLEER. Trimming cost V 0 bases and J 4 bases, with 7 bases left between them. CDR3 amino acids: CASSQDREYEQYF. Written as DNA, the CDR3 is TGCGCCAGCAGCCAAGATCGGGAGTACGAGCAGTACTTC.

J is TRBJ2-7 and V is TRBV18; D may be TRBD2 (5 bases). The CDR3 consists of 14 residues. The V and J ends lost 3 bases and 2 bases respectively, with 11 bases between them. From germline, CDR1 is KGHSH and CDR2 LQKENI. In nucleotides, the CDR3 is TGTGCCAGCTCACCGGGAGACCTAACCTACGAGCAGTACTTC. As protein: CASSPGDLTYEQYF.

This chain connects TRBV25-1 to TRBJ2-1; 8 positions agree with TRBD2. Germline-derived CDR1 and CDR2 are MGHDK and SYGVNS. The CDR3 has 15 residues. V gave up 3 bases and J gave up 4 bases; unmatched junction bases: 5. In DNA, the CDR3 is TGTGCCAGCAGTGAGGCCCAGCGGGGGTACAATGAGCAGTTCTTC. This gives the protein CASSEAQRGYNEQFF.

The chain employs TRBV2 and TRBJ2-1; 10 bases map to TRBD2. V lost 5 bases to trimming and J lost 8 bases; unmatched junction nucleotides: 6. The CDR3 has 14 residues. Germline assignment: CDR1 SNHLY and CDR2 FYNNEI. CDR3 sequence reads: CASSFGLAVDEQFF. The CDR3 nucleotides read TGTGCCAGCAGTTTTGGACTAGCGGTTGATGAGCAGTTCTTC.

The rearrangement joins TRBV7-2 to TRBJ2-1; D uncertain. This CDR3 has 12 residues. Germline assignment: CDR1 SGHTA and CDR2 FQGNSA. V was clipped by 8 bases and J by 2 bases, with 7 bases between them. The CDR3 reads CASRLAYNEQFF. The CDR3 DNA follows: TGTGCCAGCCGGCTAGCCTACAATGAGCAGTTCTTC.

This clone was counted a few times. The chain couples TRBV9 to TRBJ1-1, with D unclear. This CDR3 region has 15 residues. Per the germline V gene, CDR1 is SGDLS and CDR2 is YYNGEE. Trimming removed 0 bases from V and 2 bases from J, with 11 bases in between. The CDR3 protein is CASSVVLGDNTEAFF. DNA of the CDR3: TGTGCCAGCAGCGTAGTACTAGGAGATAACACTGAAGCTTTCTTT.

The CDR3 loop reads CASSLPGDEQYF. CDR3 sequence (DNA): TGTGCCAGCAGTTTACCAGGGGACGAGCAGTACTTC. This chain joins TRBV6-6 and TRBJ2-7, with D perhaps TRBD1 (6 bases). Per the germline V gene, CDR1 is MNHNY and CDR2 is SVGAGI (reference sequence). The CDR3 sequence is 12 residues long. Trimming took 4 bases from V and 5 from J, leaving 9 bases between them.